The sequence of this T cell receptor (beta chain) was determined in a study of vaccination and CD4 T cells after COVID-19. Background on the study: Two-dose vaccination with either BNT162b2 or mRNA-1273 was given to participants. Collection of post-COVID samples occurred a median 101 days after diagnosis, spanning a range of 35 to 161.

Whole-study findings and limits: Spike mono-reactive clones accounted for 304 of the 307 vaccine-specific clones found in convalescent patients.

The sample's treatment: approximately 9-day PBMC culture with coronavirus spike peptide pools or control peptides (ViraFEST assay). This clonotype showed up just a few times. The antigen remains undetermined. With V trimmed by 4 bases and J by 5 bases, 7 bases remained unmatched. CDR3 length: 15 amino acids. Germline V gives CDR1 SGHTA, CDR2 FQGNSA. CD4+ T cells that had been cultured provided DNA sequenced with the Oncomine TCR Beta short-read assay. MiXCR, applied by TCRdb to the PCR reads, yields one record per CDR3 protein. The table includes under 11,000 distinct CDR3 sequences, about 56% detected once.

The chain is built from TRBV7-2 and TRBJ1-2; 10 bases line up with TRBD1. The TCR was taken from a human donor who had recovered from COVID-19. Sequenced: CD4+ T cells from blood, cultured in vitro. Here the CDR3 reads CASSYQTGGGYGYTF. DNA of the CDR3: TGTGCCAGCAGCTACCAGACAGGGGGCGGATATGGCTACACCTTC.